Below are 27 T cell receptor beta chains sequenced from a single sample in a study of OX40 agonist ivuxolimab in advanced cancers. Profiling relied on immunoSEQ multiplex PCR, and the TCRdb table lists in-frame clones only, not all of them. Here the sample spans around 70,000 clones, roughly 85% being singletons. This specimen was CD4+ or CD8+ T cells sorted from blood, taken in a trial of the OX40 agonist ivuxolimab. The receptors come from an adult with an advanced solid tumor such as melanoma, head and neck, liver or kidney cancer.

The chain employs TRBV4-1 and TRBJ1-1, with TRBD1 as a possible D gene (6 bases). V lost 1 base and J lost 3, with 12 bases in between. The CDR3 runs to 15 residues. Germline-derived CDR1 and CDR2 are MGHRA and YSYEKL. The CDR3 region is CASSQGPRGDTEAFF. The CDR3 DNA reads as TGCGCCAGCAGCCAAGGTCCCAGGGGCGACACTGAAGCTTTCTTT.

The gene calls are TRBV7-2 and TRBJ1-2; perhaps TRBD1 as D (5 bases). CDR3 length: 12 amino acids. Per germline, CDR1 SGHTA and CDR2 FQGNSA. The V end was cut by 3 bases, the J end by 8 bases, with 10 bases between. In DNA form, the CDR3 reads TGTGCCAGCAGCTTGACAGAGGGGGGCTACACCTTC. Translating it yields CASSLTEGGYTF.

The V call is TRBV30, the J call TRBJ1-2; a weak D match, TRBD1 (5 bases). Germline-derived CDR1 and CDR2 are GTSNPN and SVGIG (reference sequence). CDR3 size: 13 residues. Trimming removed 1 base at V and 8 bases at J, with 14 bases between. CDR3 protein: CAWSEGDYWGYTF. In DNA form, the CDR3 reads TGTGCCTGGAGTGAAGGGGATTATTGGGGCTACACCTTC.

This chain links TRBV7-2 with TRBJ1-4, with 11 bases identical to TRBD1. Germline V gene sequence: CDR1 SGHTA, CDR2 FQGNSA. CDR3 length: 15 amino acids. J gave up 6 bases and V 3 bases, and 3 bases lay outside the gene matches. The CDR3 bases are TGTGCCAGCAGCTTCTCGGACAGGGGGCATGAAAAACTGTTTTTT. Amino acids: CASSFSDRGHEKLFF.

The chain joins TRBV5-1 to TRBJ2-5, with 7 bases fitting TRBD2. V shed 3 bases and J 3 bases; nucleotides not matched to a gene: 2. Germline CDR1 SGHRS, CDR2 YFSETQ. The CDR3 totals 13 residues. As DNA, the CDR3 is TGCGCCAGCAGCTCGGGAGGCGAAGAGACCCAGTACTTC. Translation gives CASSSGGEETQYF.

The J gene is TRBJ2-3, the V gene TRBV5-1; TRBD2 matches 9 bases. Trimming removed 6 bases from V and 2 bases from J; junction bases left unmatched: 16. In germline, CDR1 is SGHRS, CDR2 YFSETQ. The CDR3 totals 18 residues. CDR3: CASTKLGGLAGFTDTQYF. CDR3 nucleotides: TGCGCCAGCACCAAGCTTGGAGGTCTAGCGGGGTTCACAGATACGCAGTATTTT.

In its sample, this clone was seen a few times. The chain has TRBV6-1 and TRBJ1-2; D gene ambiguous. The CDR3 has 12 residues. V lost 10 bases, J lost 0 bases, and 9 bases lay in between. From germline, CDR1 is MNHNS and CDR2 SASEGT. CDR3 protein: CANYRANYGYTF. Here the CDR3 DNA reads TGTGCCAACTACCGCGCTAACTATGGCTACACCTTC.

The V gene is TRBV7-2, the J gene TRBJ2-7, with D uncertain. V was pared by 1 base and J by 6 bases, with 13 bases between. There are 14 residues in the CDR3. Germline V CDR1 and CDR2: SGHTA, FQGNSA. The CDR3 sequence is CASSLDGRLPEQYF. In nucleotides, the CDR3 is TGTGCCAGCAGCTTAGATGGGCGGTTGCCCGAGCAGTACTTC.

The genes are TRBV30 and TRBJ1-2; no clear D. CDR3 length: 12 amino acids. The V end lost 0 bases, the J end lost 8 bases, and 10 bases lay between the germline ends. Germline V lookup: CDR1 GTSNPN, CDR2 SVGIG (reference sequence). This CDR3 reads CAWSVRGGGYTF. The CDR3 bases are TGTGCCTGGAGTGTACGGGGAGGAGGCTACACCTTC. The full variable domain, in which reference TRBV30 and TRBJ1-2 provide the parts outside the CDR3, is SQTIHQWPATLVQPVGSPLSLECTVEGTSNPNLYWYRQAAGRGLQLLFYSVGIGQISSEVPQNLSASRPQDRQFILSSKKLLLSDSGFYLCAWSVRGGGYTFGSGTRLTVV.

The chain has TRBV7-8 and TRBJ1-6, with unresolved D. This CDR3 contains 14 residues. Germline V gives CDR1 SGHVS, CDR2 FQNEAQ. V was clipped by 1 base and J by 2 bases, with 3 bases between them. The CDR3 here is CASSLDPYNSPLHF. CDR3 DNA sequence: TGTGCCAGCAGCTTAGACCCCTATAATTCACCCCTCCACTTT.

This chain links TRBV7-9 with TRBJ1-3, with D maybe TRBD1 (5 bases). The CDR3 is 15 amino acids. Between the trimmed V and J ends, which lost 3 bases and 0 bases, there was a span of 9 bases. The germline CDR1 and CDR2 sequences are SEHNR and FQNEAQ (reference sequence). Written as DNA, the CDR3 is TGTGCCAGCAGCTTGAGGGGAAACTCTGGAAACACCATATATTTT. Amino acid sequence: CASSLRGNSGNTIYF. The entire variable domain, with the rest obtained from reference TRBV7-9 and TRBJ1-3, is as follows: DTGVSQNPRHKITKRGQNVTFRCDPISEHNRLYWYRQTLGQGPEFLTYFQNEAQLEKSRLLSDRFSAERPKGSFSTLEIQRTEQGDSAMYLCASSLRGNSGNTIYFGEGSWLTVV.

V usage is TRBV21-1 and J usage is TRBJ2-3; the table gives TRBD1 as D, unverified against the DNA. TRBV21-1 is assigned pseudogene status. This CDR3 is 14 amino acids long. The CDR3 bases are TGTGCCCCGGTCCCGAGGGGGCGACTAGATACGCAGTATTTT. Translation: CAPVPRGRLDTQYF.

The J gene is TRBJ2-2, the V gene TRBV5-8; D may be TRBD2 (5 bases). The CDR3 is 16 amino acids. V was pared by 2 bases and J by 4 bases, with 15 bases between. In germline, CDR1 is SGHTS, CDR2 YDEGEE. In DNA form, the CDR3 reads TGTGCCAGCAGCTTTTGGACCACTAGTCTCACCGGGGAGCTGTTTTTT. It yields the protein CASSFWTTSLTGELFF.

The chain recombines TRBV2 with TRBJ2-3; 15 positions agree with TRBD2. CDR3 length equals 16 residues. CDR1 SNHLY and CDR2 FYNNEI come from the germline V gene. With V trimmed by 6 bases and J by 1 base, 2 bases remained unmatched. The CDR3 protein is CASRRTSGGGTDTQYF. CDR3 DNA: TGTGCCAGCAGACGGACTAGCGGGGGGGGCACAGATACGCAGTATTTT.

This CDR3 is CASSRSREETQYF. The CDR3 nucleotides read TGTGCCAGCAGCCGTTCTAGGGAAGAGACCCAGTACTTC. J is TRBJ2-5 and V is TRBV7-6; D is ambiguous. This CDR3 is built from 13 residues. In germline, CDR1 is SGHVS, CDR2 FNYEAQ. The germline V and J ends were trimmed by 5 bases and 3 bases, with 10 bases remaining between them.

J is TRBJ2-2 and V is TRBV6-1; TRBD2 is a possible D gene (5 bases). Germline CDR1 is MNHNS and CDR2 is SASEGT. This CDR3 comprises 13 residues. Trimming removed 4 bases from V and 5 bases from J, with 8 bases in between. In DNA form, the CDR3 reads TGTGCCAGCAGTGTACCGGGGACCGGGGAGCTGTTTTTT. It encodes CASSVPGTGELFF.

The chain links TRBV7-8 to TRBJ2-1; D may be TRBD2 (5 bases). The CDR3 has 13 residues. V was pared by 0 bases and J by 8 bases, with 8 bases between. The germline V gene encodes CDR1 SGHVS and CDR2 FQNEAQ. The CDR3 DNA sequence: TGTGCCAGCAGCTTAGCTCTAGCCGATGAGCAGTTCTTC. Its protein is CASSLALADEQFF.

This rearrangement joins TRBV2 to TRBJ1-4, with D tentatively TRBD1 (6 bases). This CDR3 comprises 15 residues. Trimming left V 6 bases short and J 0 bases short, with 11 bases between. CDR1 and CDR2 from the germline V gene are SNHLY and FYNNEI. As DNA, the CDR3 is TGTGCCAGCAGCGTAGGACAGACAACTAATGAAAAACTGTTTTTT. This gives the protein CASSVGQTTNEKLFF.

The chain combines TRBV27 with TRBJ2-1, with 10 bases matching TRBD1. CDR3 length equals 16 residues. Germline-derived CDR1 and CDR2 are MNHEY and SMNVEV (reference sequence). V was pared by 3 bases and J by 7 bases, with 9 bases of the junction left unmatched. CDR3 sequence reads: CASSFFWGTGVNEQFF. CDR3 coding DNA: TGTGCCAGCAGTTTTTTCTGGGGGACAGGGGTGAATGAGCAGTTCTTC.

The chain joins TRBV19 to TRBJ2-7; possibly TRBD1 for D (7 bases). Germline V lookup: CDR1 LNHDA, CDR2 SQIVND (reference sequence). V was pared by 1 base and J by 6 bases, with 16 bases between. This CDR3 has 15 amino acids. CDR3 protein: CASSIAGGGITEQYF. CDR3 nucleotides: TGTGCCAGTAGTATAGCTGGAGGGGGCATAACCGAGCAGTACTTC.

This clone came up once. The same CDR3 can be traced to other DNA sequences in this sample. The J gene is TRBJ1-5, the V gene TRBV7-2; D gene ambiguous. This CDR3 is built from 13 residues. Per germline, CDR1 SGHTA and CDR2 FQGNSA. The V end lost 4 bases, the J end lost 4 bases, and 8 bases lay between the germline ends. The CDR3 is CASSSNSNQPQHF. DNA of the CDR3: TGTGCCAGCAGCTCAAATTCGAATCAGCCCCAGCATTTT.

The rearrangement joins TRBV2 to TRBJ1-1, with 12 positions matching TRBD1. CDR1 and CDR2 from the germline V gene are SNHLY and FYNNEI. The V and J ends lost 4 bases and 6 bases, in that order; junction bases with no gene match: 6. The CDR3 has 15 amino acids. The CDR3 region is CASSGVGQGAAEAFF. The CDR3 DNA follows: TGTGCCAGCAGTGGAGTGGGACAGGGGGCCGCTGAAGCTTTCTTT.

The chain has TRBV2 and TRBJ1-1; D is perhaps TRBD1 (5 bases). The CDR3 is 13 residues long. V lost 4 bases, J lost 5 bases, and 11 bases lay in between. Germline V gene data show CDR1 as SNHLY and CDR2 as FYNNEI. The CDR3 DNA follows: TGTGCCAGCAGTGGACAGTTCGCGACTGAAGCTTTCTTT. Translation gives CASSGQFATEAFF.

CDR3 nucleotides: TGTGCCAGCAGCCAGGGGACGGGACTAGCGTACAATGAGCAGTTCTTC. Amino acids: CASSQGTGLAYNEQFF. The chain combines TRBV7-3 with TRBJ2-1, with 10 nucleotides matching TRBD2. The CDR3 is made up of 16 amino acids. V lost 5 bases and J lost 4; bases outside the gene matches: 8. The germline gives CDR1 SGHTA, CDR2 FQGTGA.

This sequence joins TRBV4-1 and TRBJ1-2; D not resolved. CDR1 is MGHRA and CDR2 is YSYEKL in the germline V gene. The V and J ends lost 8 bases and 0 bases respectively, with 16 bases between them. The length of the CDR3 is 15 residues. Here the CDR3 reads CASRPGVATNYGYTF. The CDR3 bases are TGCGCCAGCCGCCCCGGAGTAGCAACTAACTATGGCTACACCTTC.

The chain couples TRBV7-9 to TRBJ2-7; 9 bases match TRBD2. The CDR3 spans 15 residues. After removal of 5 bases from V and 4 bases from J, the junction contained 9 bases not matched to a gene. The germline V gene encodes CDR1 SEHNR and CDR2 FQNEAQ (reference sequence). The CDR3: CASSLSGSGGYEQYF. DNA for the CDR3: TGTGCCAGCAGCCTCTCGGGTAGCGGGGGTTACGAGCAGTACTTC.

This chain joins TRBV7-2 and TRBJ2-2, with D possibly TRBD1 on 5 matching bases. From germline, CDR1 is SGHTA and CDR2 FQGNSA. Trimming took 2 bases from V and 3 from J, leaving 10 bases between them. This CDR3 spans 15 amino acids. Here the CDR3 DNA reads TGTGCCAGCAGCTTATGGCAGGGTCACACCGGGGAGCTGTTTTTT. It yields the protein CASSLWQGHTGELFF.